This is a list of T cell receptor beta chains from one sample in a study of blood T cells in healthy people across ages. Each CDR3 protein gets one entry after TCRdb re-called the 5' RACE reads with MiXCR. This sample carries about 1,800,000 distinct CDR3 sequences, 28% of them seen once, and the ten largest clones take 7.7%. Sequenced input: blood. The source of these receptors is a woman in her twenties or thirties in good health. CDR3s include the opening cysteine and the closing phenylalanine or tryptophan. D genes are given only for firm matches. Some rows have no size entry. The others give once, few or many, or a class for an expanded clone.

v_gene,abundance,j_gene,d_gene,CDR3aa,CDR3nt
TRBV10-3,few,TRBJ2-3,.,CAISEGTPSTDTQYF,TGTGCCATCAGTGAGGGGACCCCGAGCACAGATACGCAGTATTTT
TRBV5-6,once,TRBJ2-3,TRBD1,CASSPLGQGGTDTQYF,TGTGCCAGCAGCCCCTTGGGACAGGGAGGCACAGATACGCAGTATTTT
TRBV5-1,few,TRBJ2-5,TRBD2,CASSLGRSGRMELETQYF,TGCGCCAGCAGCTTGGGAAGGAGCGGGAGAATGGAGTTGGAGACCCAGTACTTC
TRBV2,many,TRBJ2-1,TRBD2,CASTDPGTSGGREQFF,TGTGCCAGCACCGACCCCGGGACTAGCGGGGGACGGGAGCAGTTCTTC
TRBV10-3,.,TRBJ2-3,TRBD2,CAISAGTGAVLAGGPDTQYF,TGTGCCATCAGCGCCGGGACAGGTGCTGTTCTAGCGGGAGGGCCAGATACGCAGTATTTT
TRBV6-6,.,TRBJ2-1,TRBD1,CASSYPIGTGVDEQFF,TGTGCCAGCAGTTACCCGATCGGGACAGGGGTCGATGAGCAGTTCTTC
TRBV5-1,many,TRBJ2-7,.,CASSYDPERASSYEQYF,TGCGCCAGCAGTTACGACCCCGAGCGGGCTAGCTCCTACGAGCAGTACTTC
TRBV2,.,TRBJ2-7,.,CASSEGAGTTEQYF,TGTGCCAGCAGTGAGGGGGCGGGAACTACCGAGCAGTACTTC
TRBV12-3/TRBV12-4,few,TRBJ1-2,.,CASSSGVLGGYTF,TGTGCCAGCAGTTCCGGGGTCCTGGGTGGCTACACCTTC
TRBV20-1,few,TRBJ2-4,TRBD2,CSAQSGLAVRLAKNIQYF,TGCAGTGCTCAAAGTGGGCTAGCGGTAAGACTAGCCAAAAACATTCAGTACTTC
TRBV29-1,many,TRBJ1-4,TRBD1,CSVEGTGGPNEKLFF,TGCAGCGTTGAAGGGACAGGGGGCCCAAATGAAAAACTGTTTTTT
TRBV6-6,.,TRBJ1-2,.,CASSYSSGVYTF,TGTGCCAGCAGTTACTCTAGCGGGGTCTACACCTTC
TRBV5-1,.,TRBJ1-2,.,CASTDGSAGYTF,TGCGCCAGCACGGACGGCTCTGCAGGCTACACCTTC
TRBV12-3/TRBV12-4,few,TRBJ1-2,TRBD1,CASSPSSRGQGYYGYTF,TGTGCCAGCAGTCCGTCATCCCGGGGACAGGGGTACTATGGCTACACCTTC
TRBV7-2,few,TRBJ2-1,TRBD2,CASSPSGRGSGTDNEQFF,TGTGCCAGCAGCCCCAGCGGGCGGGGGAGTGGAACCGACAATGAGCAGTTCTTC
TRBV29-1,.,TRBJ2-7,TRBD2,CAIDPGGAETLYF,TGCGCGATTGATCCGGGGGGAGCGGAGACCCTGTACTTC